A single sample is the source of the 19 T cell receptor beta chains below, sequenced in a study of response to subunit inactivated influenza vaccine. Using its own MiXCR run on the RT-PCR reads, TCRdb lists one record per CDR3 protein. The repertoire holds 300,000 to 350,000 distinct CDR3 sequences, about 20% seen once, with 10% in the top ten. The sample consisted of PBMCs from blood, taken less than 22 months after vaccination. The receptors derive from a man between 50 and 70 years old who received an inactivated influenza vaccine.

The rearrangement uses TRBV15 and TRBJ1-1, with D uncertain. Germline lookup yields CDR1 LNHNV and CDR2 YYDKDF (reference sequence). V was cut by 5 bases and J by 1 base, with 8 bases left in between. The CDR3 extends over 13 amino acids. Written as DNA, the CDR3 is TGTGCCACCAGCTCCCGACGGAACACTGAAGCTTTCTTT. It specifies CATSSRRNTEAFF.

The V gene is TRBV5-1, the J gene TRBJ2-5, with TRBD1 matching over 7 bases. The germline V gene has CDR1 SGHRS and CDR2 YFSETQ. The CDR3 totals 13 residues. J gave up 1 base and V 6 bases, and 3 bases lay outside the gene matches. The CDR3 DNA sequence: TGCGCCAGCACCCGGGACAGCCAAGAGACCCAGTACTTC. It translates to CASTRDSQETQYF.

The CDR3 region is CASSPRRDNSPLHF. In nucleotides, the CDR3 is TGCGCCAGCAGCCCGAGACGAGATAATTCACCCCTCCACTTT. The rearrangement joins TRBV5-1 to TRBJ1-6; no reliable D call. The V end was cut by 4 bases, the J end by 5 bases, with 10 bases between. The germline V gene has CDR1 SGHRS and CDR2 YFSETQ. The CDR3 contains 14 residues. Full variable domain (missing parts from reference TRBV5-1 and TRBJ1-6): KAGVTQTPRYLIKTRGQQVTLSCSPISGHRSVSWYQQTPGQGLQFLFEYFSETQRNKGNFPGRFSGRQFSNSRSEMNVSTLELGDSALYLCASSPRRDNSPLHFGNGTRLTVT.

This sequence joins TRBV20-1 and TRBJ1-2, with TRBD1 identical over 7 bases. CDR3 size: 15 residues. In germline, CDR1 is DFQATT, CDR2 SNEGSKA (reference sequence). J was trimmed by 3 bases and V by 0 bases; bases with no gene match: 7. CDR3 loop: CSARDQARGDYGYTF. CDR3 coding DNA: TGCAGTGCTAGAGATCAGGCCAGGGGGGACTATGGCTACACCTTC.

The chain links TRBV9 to TRBJ2-1; 11 bases match TRBD2. Trimming removed 0 bases from V and 7 bases from J; junction bases left unmatched: 21. The CDR3 has 21 amino acids. CDR1 SGDLS and CDR2 YYNGEE come from the germline V gene. This chain's CDR3 is CASSVAPHTSGRIGDLNEQFF. DNA for the CDR3: TGTGCCAGCAGCGTAGCCCCCCATACTAGCGGGAGAATTGGGGATTTGAATGAGCAGTTCTTC.

This clonotype has just a few counts. The chain links TRBV4-1 to TRBJ1-1; D perhaps matches TRBD1 (6 bases). Trimming took off 0 bases at V and 10 bases at J, with 12 bases between the two ends. Germline V gene lookup returns CDR1 MGHRA and CDR2 YSYEKL. CDR3 length: 13 amino acids. This chain's CDR3 is CASSQEGGLGAFF. The CDR3 DNA reads TGCGCCAGCAGCCAAGAGGGGGGCTTGGGAGCTTTCTTT.

The V call is TRBV20-1, the J call TRBJ2-7, with D perhaps TRBD1 (6 bases). The CDR3 length is 13 residues. V gave up 5 bases and J gave up 0 bases, with 11 bases separating them. CDR1 DFQATT and CDR2 SNEGSKA come from the germline V gene (reference sequence). DNA for the CDR3: TGCAGTGCTGATGAGGACAGCTCCTACGAGCAGTACTTC. Its protein product is CSADEDSSYEQYF.

The genes are TRBV29-1 and TRBJ1-1; no clear D gene. Germline V gene sequence: CDR1 SQVTM, CDR2 ANQGSEA. V lost 3 bases and J lost 11, with 16 bases in between. This CDR3 contains 12 residues. CDR3 sequence reads: CSVEGQLPGAFF. The CDR3 DNA reads TGCAGCGTTGAGGGCCAGCTCCCCGGGGCTTTCTTT. Supplemented by reference TRBV29-1 and TRBJ1-1, the full variable domain reads SAVISQKPSRDICQRGTSLTIQCQVDSQVTMMFWYRQQPGQSLTLIATANQGSEATYESGFVIDKFPISRPNLTFSTLTVSNMSPEDSSIYLCSVEGQLPGAFFGQGTRLTVV.

Only a few counts were recorded for this clonotype. The V call is TRBV5-1, the J call TRBJ2-4, with TRBD1 identical over 7 bases. With V trimmed by 2 bases and J by 8 bases, 7 bases remained unmatched. Germline V lookup: CDR1 SGHRS, CDR2 YFSETQ. This CDR3 comprises 14 residues. CDR3 residues: CASSLGTATDIQYF. The CDR3 coding sequence is TGCGCCAGCAGCTTAGGGACAGCAACGGACATTCAGTACTTC.

The rearrangement uses TRBV4-2 and TRBJ2-3; no firm D call. Per the germline V gene, CDR1 is LGHNA and CDR2 is YNFKEQ. The CDR3 is 16 amino acids. V was clipped by 0 bases and J by 5 bases, with 15 bases between them. CDR3 sequence: CASSQDLSGWGDTQYF. CDR3 nucleotides: TGTGCCAGCAGCCAAGATTTATCGGGTTGGGGAGATACGCAGTATTTT.

This chain uses TRBV7-9 with TRBJ2-7; 10 nucleotides line up with TRBD1. J was trimmed by 5 bases and V by 0 bases; bases with no gene match: 4. The CDR3 has 15 residues. Germline lookup yields CDR1 SEHNR and CDR2 FQNEAQ (reference sequence). The CDR3 loop reads CASSLARQGAHEQYF. The CDR3 DNA reads TGTGCCAGCAGCTTAGCGCGACAGGGGGCCCACGAGCAGTACTTC. The entire variable domain, with the rest obtained from reference TRBV7-9 and TRBJ2-7, is as follows: DTGVSQNPRHKITKRGQNVTFRCDPISEHNRLYWYRQTLGQGPEFLTYFQNEAQLEKSRLLSDRFSAERPKGSFSTLEIQRTEQGDSAMYLCASSLARQGAHEQYFGPGTRLTVT.

The rearrangement links TRBV4-3 to TRBJ2-1; 10 bases are a match to TRBD2. CDR1 and CDR2 from the germline V gene are LGHNA and YSLEER. There are 16 residues in the CDR3. V lost 2 bases, J lost 4 bases, and 5 bases stayed unmatched. The CDR3 DNA reads as TGCGCCAGCAGCCAAATATGGACTAGCGGATACAATGAGCAGTTCTTC. It encodes CASSQIWTSGYNEQFF.

J is TRBJ2-7 and V is TRBV4-1; D ambiguous. V gave up 0 bases and J gave up 2 bases, with 11 bases separating them. The germline gives CDR1 MGHRA, CDR2 YSYEKL. The length of the CDR3 is 15 residues. The CDR3 sequence: CASSQESLFPYEQYF. CDR3 DNA: TGCGCCAGCAGCCAAGAGAGCCTGTTCCCCTACGAGCAGTACTTC.

V and J are TRBV12-3 or TRBV12-4 and TRBJ2-3; tentative D call: TRBD1 (6 bases). Trimming took off 0 bases at V and 6 bases at J, with 13 bases between the two ends. The CDR3 sequence is 15 residues long. CDR3 sequence (DNA): TGTGCCAGCAGTTTAGCTCACAGGGTAGCGGATACGCAGTATTTT. Its protein product is CASSLAHRVADTQYF.

This clonotype was recorded a few times. The genes are TRBV20-1 and TRBJ2-3; 11 bases match TRBD2. Looked up from germline, CDR1 is DFQATT and CDR2 is SNEGSKA (reference sequence). This CDR3 region has 16 residues. With 0 bases clipped from V and 6 bases from J, the junction kept 8 bases outside the gene matches. The CDR3 here is CSAREGLAGGIDTQYF. DNA of the CDR3: TGCAGTGCTAGAGAGGGTCTAGCGGGAGGCATCGATACGCAGTATTTT.

The rearrangement uses TRBV5-5 and TRBJ1-2, with D perhaps TRBD1 (5 bases). The CDR3 runs 15 residues. V lost 1 base to trimming and J lost 1 base, with 11 bases between them. CDR1 SGHKS and CDR2 YYEKEE come from the germline V gene (reference sequence). CDR3 residues: CASSLRTTINYGYTF. In DNA form, the CDR3 reads TGTGCCAGCAGCTTGCGGACAACCATTAACTATGGCTACACCTTC. The full variable domain, rest sourced from reference TRBV5-5 and TRBJ1-2, is DAGVTQSPTHLIKTRGQQVTLRCSPISGHKSVSWYQQVLGQGPQFIFQYYEKEERGRGNFPDRFSARQFPNYSSELNVNALLLGDSALYLCASSLRTTINYGYTFGSGTRLTVV.

This clonotype was seen a handful of times. The chain couples TRBV5-8 to TRBJ2-3; TRBD2 aligns across 10 bases. The ends lost 2 bases at V and 10 bases at J; junction bases unmatched: 7. Germline CDR1 and CDR2: SGHTS and YDEGEE. The CDR3 totals 14 residues. Here the CDR3 DNA reads TGTGCCAGCAGCTTTGAGCGGGGGGGCGAATCGCAGTATTTT. It yields the protein CASSFERGGESQYF. Full variable domain (outside the CDR3, taken from reference TRBV5-8 and TRBJ2-3): EAGVTQSPTHLIKTRGQQATLRCSPISGHTSVYWYQQALGLGLQFLLWYDEGEERNRGNFPPRFSGRQFPNYSSELNVNALELEDSALYLCASSFERGGESQYFGPGTRLTVL.

This clonotype was observed many times. The rearrangement joins TRBV7-6 to TRBJ1-5; 10 nucleotides line up with TRBD1. V lost 5 bases, J lost 5 bases, and 3 bases stayed unmatched. Germline V gene data show CDR1 as SGHVS and CDR2 as FNYEAQ. The CDR3 spans 14 residues. CDR3 nucleotide sequence: TGTGCCAGCAGCGCAGGGACAGGGGATCAGCCCCAGCATTTT. The encoded protein is CASSAGTGDQPQHF.

This clonotype has only a few counts. The chain has TRBV28 and TRBJ2-1, with 10 bases that match TRBD2. CDR3 size: 17 residues. Losses at the gene ends were 5 bases for V and 6 bases for J; bases not matched to a gene: 13. Germline CDR1 reads MDHEN; CDR2 reads SYDVKM. The DNA for the CDR3 is TGTGCCAGCAGTGACTATAGCGGGAGGAATATGGGCAATGAGCAGTTCTTC. Protein product: CASSDYSGRNMGNEQFF.